The next 19 T cell receptor beta chains were all read from a single sample in a study of blood T cells in healthy people across ages. Primers used in a second PCR of roughly 6 to 11 cycles were a sample-barcoded 5' primer and a J-beta primer mix. TCRdb redid the calling of the 5' RACE reads with MiXCR, one entry per CDR3 protein. Here the sample spans 700,000 to 800,000 distinct CDR3 sequences, approximately 43% being singletons. Sequencing was carried out using blood. Receptors originate from a woman in her sixties in good health.

A remark on this clonotype: The junction departs from the called germline gene at one end, perhaps through a read error. The rearrangement links TRBV7-2 to TRBJ1-2; D gene ambiguous. The germline CDR1 and CDR2 sequences are SGHTA and FQGNSA. The CDR3 extends over 13 amino acids. CDR3 DNA sequence: TGTGCCCGCAGCTCCCAGATTAACTATGGCTACACCTTC. Protein product: CARSSQINYGYTF.

This chain connects TRBV27 to TRBJ2-1, with 10 positions matching TRBD1. The CDR3 length is 14 residues. With 6 bases clipped from V and 9 bases from J, the junction kept 8 bases outside the gene matches. Germline V lookup: CDR1 MNHEY, CDR2 SMNVEV (reference sequence). The CDR3 region has the DNA TGTGCCAGCAGAACAGGACAGGGGGGGGGTGAGCAGTTCTTC. Its protein product is CASRTGQGGGEQFF.

The rearrangement uses TRBV21-1 and TRBJ2-7; the table's D call, TRBD1, was not checked against the DNA. TRBV21-1 is a listed pseudogene. The CDR3 is 14 amino acids. The CDR3 coding sequence is TGTGCCAGCACCCAGACAGGGTGGGTCTACGAGCAGTACTTC. This gives the protein CASTQTGWVYEQYF.

This clonotype was counted a single time. The rearrangement joins TRBV6-5 to TRBJ2-3; maybe TRBD2 (6 bases). Germline CDR1 MNHEY, CDR2 SVGAGI. Trimming took off 6 bases at V and 1 base at J, with 14 bases between the two ends. CDR3 length: 15 residues. CDR3 nucleotides: TGTGCCAGCAGCCGCCTCGGGGGTGGCACAGATACGCAGTATTTT. As protein: CASSRLGGGTDTQYF.

This chain connects TRBV12-3 or TRBV12-4 to TRBJ1-5, with D perhaps matching TRBD1 (5 bases). Trimming removed 7 bases at V and 2 bases at J, with 12 bases between. This CDR3 comprises 14 residues. The CDR3 sequence: CASIGGGGNQPQHF. The CDR3 DNA is TGTGCCAGCATTGGGGGAGGAGGCAATCAGCCCCAGCATTTT.

This chain uses TRBV20-1 with TRBJ2-3; 7 bases fit TRBD2. CDR1 and CDR2 (germline): DFQATT, SNEGSKA (reference sequence). V was clipped by 5 bases and J by 5 bases; unmatched bases: 10. The CDR3 loop spans 14 amino acids. CDR3 DNA: TGCAGTGCTCCGACACCGGGACTAAAAGATACGCAGTATTTT. Translated, it gives CSAPTPGLKDTQYF.

This clonotype showed up many times. The chain links TRBV4-2 to TRBJ2-7; D is uncertain. The CDR3 covers 16 residues. V gave up 0 bases and J gave up 7 bases, with 19 bases separating them. The V gene's germline CDR1 is LGHNA and CDR2 YNFKEQ. The CDR3 spells CASSQEIAPQTWEQYF. The CDR3 bases are TGTGCCAGCAGCCAAGAGATTGCTCCCCAAACTTGGGAGCAGTACTTC.

This clonotype was seen a few times. This sequence joins TRBV5-1 and TRBJ2-7, with D maybe TRBD1 (5 bases). CDR1 is SGHRS, CDR2 YFSETQ, per germline. V lost 0 bases and J 4 bases, leaving 14 bases between the germline ends. CDR3 size: 15 residues. DNA of the CDR3: TGCGCCAGCAGCTTGGGCGCAGGGAACGTTTACGAGCAGTACTTC. Amino acid sequence: CASSLGAGNVYEQYF.

The chain joins TRBV19 to TRBJ2-4, with 7 bases matching TRBD2. V lost 3 bases and J lost 3; bases outside the gene matches: 5. The CDR3 loop spans 15 amino acids. The germline CDR1 and CDR2 sequences are LNHDA and SQIVND (reference sequence). The CDR3 sequence: CASSIGLVVKNIQYF. In DNA form, the CDR3 reads TGTGCCAGTAGTATCGGACTAGTGGTCAAAAACATTCAGTACTTC.

Note on this clonotype: This clone may be a read error of a much larger clone one base away. The chain couples TRBV24-1 to TRBJ2-5, with 10 bases that match TRBD2. Germline CDR1 and CDR2: KGHDR and SFDVKD. There are 15 residues in the CDR3. DNA for the CDR3: TGTGCCGCCAGTGATGGGACTAGCGACCAAGAGACCCAGTACTTC. Translation: CAASDGTSDQETQYF.

Note on this clonotype: A clone one base away is much larger, so this may be a read error. In nucleotides, the CDR3 is TGCAGTGTTACACAGGGTGGCAATGAGCAGTACTTC. Amino acid sequence: CSVTQGGNEQYF. The gene calls are TRBV20-1 and TRBJ2-5, with TRBD1 as a possible D gene (6 bases). The CDR3 extends over 12 amino acids. CDR1 DFQATT and CDR2 SNEGSKA come from the germline V gene (reference sequence). V dropped 7 bases and J dropped 11 bases, with 20 bases sitting between them.

This chain joins TRBV9 and TRBJ1-5; D unclear. The CDR3 consists of 14 residues. The V end lost 0 bases, the J end lost 1 base, and 5 bases lay between the germline ends. Germline V CDR1 and CDR2: SGDLS, YYNGEE. The CDR3 sequence is CASSVGKSNQPQHF. As DNA, the CDR3 is TGTGCCAGCAGCGTAGGAAAAAGCAATCAGCCCCAGCATTTT.

This clonotype was found a few times. V gene TRBV29-1 combines with J gene TRBJ1-2, with 7 bases aligning to TRBD1. Trimming removed 7 bases from V and 3 bases from J; junction bases left unmatched: 8. Germline V gene sequence: CDR1 SQVTM, CDR2 ANQGSEA. This CDR3 region has 13 residues. The CDR3 spells CSARTGDDYGYTF. The CDR3 nucleotides read TGCAGCGCTCGTACAGGGGATGACTATGGCTACACCTTC.

The chain uses TRBV7-9 and TRBJ2-4; TRBD1 agrees at 9 bases. V trimming: 5 bases; J trimming: 2 bases; junction bases outside the gene matches: 10. There are 17 residues in the CDR3. CDR1 is SEHNR, CDR2 FQNEAQ, per germline (reference sequence). In DNA form, the CDR3 reads TGTGCCAGCAGCCTACGGACAGGGGATAATTCCAAAAACATTCAGTACTTC. As protein: CASSLRTGDNSKNIQYF.

The rearrangement uses TRBV29-1 and TRBJ1-1; D is ambiguous. The V end was cut by 7 bases, the J end by 6 bases, with 15 bases between. The germline gives CDR1 SQVTM, CDR2 ANQGSEA. The length of the CDR3 is 12 residues. The CDR3 nucleotides read TGCAGCGCCCTTTTAAAGGCTCCTGAAGCTTTCTTT. It is translated as CSALLKAPEAFF.

The chain uses TRBV7-9 and TRBJ2-3; 7 nucleotides agree with TRBD2. The CDR3 spans 20 residues. Germline CDR1 SEHNR, CDR2 FQNEAQ (reference sequence). The junction had 20 bases not matched to a gene; V was cut back by 3 bases and J by 2 bases. The CDR3: CASSLPLGRGAGYSTDTQYF. The CDR3 nucleotides read TGTGCCAGCAGCTTGCCCCTCGGTCGGGGAGCGGGATATTCCACAGATACGCAGTATTTT.

At least ten counts were recorded for this clonotype. The chain combines TRBV18 with TRBJ1-2, with TRBD1 as a possible D gene (6 bases). The V gene lost 3 bases and the J gene lost 4 bases, with 12 bases spanning the gap. The CDR3 totals 14 residues. Germline V gene data show CDR1 as KGHSH and CDR2 as LQKENI. This chain's CDR3 is CASSPSTGIYGYTF. DNA for the CDR3: TGTGCCAGCTCACCGTCGACAGGCATCTATGGCTACACCTTC.

This chain links TRBV6-5 with TRBJ2-1; D is possibly TRBD2 (6 bases). This CDR3 is 15 amino acids long. Germline V gives CDR1 MNHEY, CDR2 SVGAGI. Trimming left V 6 bases short and J 5 bases short, with 17 bases between. CDR3 sequence reads: CASRQYRDFNNEQFF. The CDR3 DNA reads TGTGCCAGCAGACAGTACCGGGACTTTAACAATGAGCAGTTCTTC.

In its sample, this clonotype was seen many times. The chain carries TRBV5-1 and TRBJ2-1, with 10 nucleotides matching TRBD2. V gave up 3 bases and J gave up 5 bases; unmatched junction bases: 5. This CDR3 has 15 residues. Germline-derived CDR1 and CDR2 are SGHRS and YFSETQ. The CDR3 DNA reads TGCGCCAGCAGCTCAGTAGCGGGAGGAAACAATGAGCAGTTCTTC. This codes for CASSSVAGGNNEQFF.